Presented here are 5 T cell receptor beta chains from one specimen sequenced in a study of blood T cell repertoires in COVID-19. Data came from immunoSEQ multiplex PCR; TCRdb stores just in-frame clones and leaves some out. The sample holds 200,000 to 250,000 clones, 87% seen once. Material: PBMCs or T cells enriched from blood (not recorded which). The receptors stem from a woman in her thirties with acute COVID-19.

The rearrangement links TRBV6-5 to TRBJ1-4, with 7 bases identical to TRBD1. Germline V CDR1 and CDR2: MNHEY, SVGAGI. V shed 0 bases and J 5 bases; nucleotides not matched to a gene: 6. The CDR3 runs to 16 residues. The CDR3 nucleotides are TGTGCCAGCAGTTACTCGTCCGGGACAGAGAATGAAAAACTGTTTTTT. This gives the protein CASSYSSGTENEKLFF.

This clone showed up just once. The chain uses TRBV5-4 and TRBJ1-2; 7 positions match TRBD1. The CDR3 loop spans 16 amino acids. Germline values: CDR1 SGHNT, CDR2 YYREEE (reference sequence). V gave up 4 bases and J gave up 0 bases; unmatched junction bases: 9. The CDR3 DNA is TGTGCCAGCAGCCGTGAGGGACAGAGAGCTAACTATGGCTACACCTTC. It encodes CASSREGQRANYGYTF. Full variable domain (rest looked up from reference TRBV5-4 and TRBJ1-2): ETGVTQSPTHLIKTRGQQVTLRCSSQSGHNTVSWYQQALGQGPQFIFQYYREEENGRGNFPPRFSGLQFPNYSSELNVNALELDDSALYLCASSREGQRANYGYTFGSGTRLTVV.

The rearrangement links TRBV2 to TRBJ1-2; tentatively, D is TRBD1 (5 bases). The CDR3 spans 16 residues. V lost 3 bases, J lost 0 bases, and 14 bases lay in between. Germline V gene sequence: CDR1 SNHLY, CDR2 FYNNEI. The DNA of the CDR3 is TGTGCCAGCAGTGAGGGCAGGGCCTTCGCTAACTATGGCTACACCTTC. Amino acids: CASSEGRAFANYGYTF.

The rearrangement links TRBV10-2 to TRBJ2-3; TRBD2 agrees at 10 bases. The CDR3 runs to 15 residues. V lost 3 bases to trimming and J lost 7 bases; unmatched junction nucleotides: 7. CDR1 is WSHSY, CDR2 SAAADI, per germline. CDR3 coding DNA: TGCGCCAGCAGTGATGCCAGCGGGGGGGCATATACGCAGTATTTT. Encoded protein: CASSDASGGAYTQYF.

The gene calls are TRBV4-3 and TRBJ2-1, with 9 positions matching TRBD1. The V segment lost 0 bases and the J segment 8 bases; nucleotides outside the gene matches: 5. This CDR3 has 15 amino acids. CDR1 and CDR2 (germline): LGHNA, YSLEER. The CDR3 sequence is CASSQDETGGDEQFF. The CDR3 nucleotides read TGCGCCAGCAGCCAAGATGAAACAGGGGGCGATGAGCAGTTCTTC.